The 31 T cell receptor beta chains given below trace back to one sample, sequenced in a study of CD8 T cells in Susac syndrome. RNA in amounts of about 0.5 to 1 ug was reverse transcribed with random hexamers. One entry per CDR3 protein results from TCRdb running MiXCR on the immunoSEQ multiplex PCR reads. The table lists 200,000 to 250,000 distinct CDR3 sequences, 94% of them singletons. Specimen: CD4+ T cells from PBMCs. Receptors were obtained from a human donor with Susac syndrome.

The gene calls are TRBV6-2 or TRBV6-3 and TRBJ2-7; D is ambiguous. Germline assignment: CDR1 MNHEY and CDR2 SVGEGT. The CDR3 has 14 residues. V lost 4 bases, J lost 2 bases, and 12 bases lay in between. CDR3 loop: CASSSIRQTYEQYF. CDR3 bases: TGTGCCAGCAGTTCGATTCGACAAACCTACGAGCAGTACTTC.

The chain joins TRBV29-1 to TRBJ2-7; D may be TRBD2 (6 bases). The CDR3 consists of 14 residues. With 4 bases removed from V and 4 bases from J, the gap between germline ends came to 17 bases. CDR1 and CDR2 (germline): SQVTM, ANQGSEA. CDR3 nucleotide sequence: TGCAGCGTTGTACCGGGGGTCGGTGTTTACGAGCAGTACTTC. Its protein is CSVVPGVGVYEQYF.

The sample holds a few counts of this clonotype. The V and J genes are TRBV7-2 and TRBJ2-2; 13 nucleotides match TRBD2. The CDR3 runs to 15 residues. Germline CDR1 is SGHTA and CDR2 is FQGNSA. Germline trimming cut 3 bases from V and 5 bases from J; bases unmatched to any gene: 0. The CDR3 DNA reads TGTGCCAGCAGCTTGACTAGCGGGGGGACCGGGGAGCTGTTTTTT. Translated, it gives CASSLTSGGTGELFF.

The rearrangement uses TRBV6-5 and TRBJ2-7, with a tentative D call TRBD2 (5 bases). Germline V gene lookup returns CDR1 MNHEY and CDR2 SVGAGI. The V end lost 6 bases, the J end lost 0 bases, and 9 bases lay between the germline ends. This CDR3 spans 13 amino acids. The CDR3 DNA reads TGTGCCAGCAGGCGGAGGATCTCCTACGAGCAGTACTTC. Translating it yields CASRRRISYEQYF.

This clonotype was counted a single time. This chain connects TRBV7-2 to TRBJ2-7; the match to TRBD1 covers 7 bases. Per germline, CDR1 SGHTA and CDR2 FQGNSA. This CDR3 is built from 15 residues. V shed 5 bases and J 2 bases; nucleotides not matched to a gene: 9. The CDR3 region has the DNA TGTGCCAGCAGCCCCAAAACCGGGACAGCCTACGAGCAGTACTTC. It translates to CASSPKTGTAYEQYF.

The genes are TRBV28 and TRBJ2-7, with 8 bases identical to TRBD2. V lost 3 bases to trimming and J lost 3 bases; unmatched junction nucleotides: 7. The CDR3 consists of 15 residues. CDR1 and CDR2 from the germline V gene are MDHEN and SYDVKM. CDR3 sequence reads: CASSFTAGEDYEQYF. CDR3 DNA sequence: TGTGCCAGCAGTTTTACAGCGGGGGAGGACTACGAGCAGTACTTC.

This clonotype was counted between two and nine times. V gene TRBV6-5 combines with J gene TRBJ2-7; no clear D. The germline CDR1 and CDR2 sequences are MNHEY and SVGAGI. Trimming stripped 5 bases from V and 2 bases from J, with 10 bases between. This CDR3 comprises 13 residues. This CDR3 reads CASSRTVAYEQYF. The CDR3 nucleotides are TGTGCCAGCAGTCGGACGGTTGCCTACGAGCAGTACTTC.

This clonotype occurred once. The chain joins TRBV20-1 to TRBJ1-1, with a possible D match to TRBD1 (5 bases). The germline CDR1 and CDR2 sequences are DFQATT and SNEGSKA (reference sequence). The CDR3 totals 15 residues. With 1 base removed from V and 2 bases from J, the gap between germline ends came to 14 bases. CDR3 sequence: CSARVIRGVNTEAFF. CDR3 nucleotides: TGCAGTGCTAGAGTAATAAGAGGGGTTAACACTGAAGCTTTCTTT.

The chain's CDR3 is CSARDILAGEPDTQYF. The DNA for the CDR3 is TGCAGTGCTAGAGATATACTAGCGGGGGAGCCGGATACGCAGTATTTT. The chain recombines TRBV20-1 with TRBJ2-3; 11 positions match TRBD2. The CDR3 runs to 16 residues. Germline V gene lookup returns CDR1 DFQATT and CDR2 SNEGSKA (reference sequence). Trimming took 0 bases from V and 6 from J; bases not matched to a gene: 8.

This chain uses TRBV7-6 with TRBJ2-6; D call uncertain. Trimming removed 0 bases from V and 10 bases from J, with 7 bases in between. The V gene's germline CDR1 is SGHVS and CDR2 FNYEAQ. This CDR3 region has 13 residues. The CDR3 bases are TGTGCCAGCAGCTTAGCAGCCCCGAACGTCCTGACTTTC. Protein sequence: CASSLAAPNVLTF. The whole variable domain, filled in from reference TRBV7-6 and TRBJ2-6, reads GAGVSQSPRYKVTKRGQDVALRCDPISGHVSLYWYRQALGQGPEFLTYFNYEAQQDKSGLPNDRFSAERPEGSISTLTIQRTEQRDSAMYRCASSLAAPNVLTFGAGSRLTVL.

The J gene is TRBJ2-7, the V gene TRBV7-8; 7 bases line up with TRBD2. Germline values: CDR1 SGHVS, CDR2 FQNEAQ. The V and J ends lost 5 bases and 9 bases, in that order; junction bases with no gene match: 13. The CDR3 runs to 14 residues. CDR3 coding DNA: TGTGCCAGCAGCCTCCTGAGCGGGGAAGGTGTGCAGTACTTC. Translated, it gives CASSLLSGEGVQYF.

The chain combines TRBV18 with TRBJ2-1; 7 nucleotides agree with TRBD1. Germline V gene data show CDR1 as KGHSH and CDR2 as LQKENI. The CDR3 is 16 residues long. V was clipped by 5 bases and J by 4 bases; unmatched bases: 11. The CDR3 sequence: CASSEQGPPIYNEQFF. The CDR3 DNA follows: TGTGCCAGCTCAGAACAGGGGCCTCCCATATACAATGAGCAGTTCTTC.

The chain uses TRBV6-2 or TRBV6-3 and TRBJ2-1; D might be TRBD2 (7 bases). Between the trimmed V and J ends, which lost 2 bases and 1 base, there was a span of 15 bases. Germline values: CDR1 MNHEY, CDR2 SVGEGT. The CDR3 is made up of 17 amino acids. Written as DNA, the CDR3 is TGTGCCAGCAGTTACGATGGGGGGGCGCGTTCCTACAATGAGCAGTTCTTC. This gives the protein CASSYDGGARSYNEQFF.

The chain is built from TRBV7-2 and TRBJ1-1, with 9 nucleotides matching TRBD1. The CDR3 consists of 13 residues. V dropped 6 bases and J dropped 8; count of bases not matched to a gene: 7. The germline CDR1 and CDR2 sequences are SGHTA and FQGNSA. The CDR3, as DNA: TGTGCCAGCAGTCCGGGACAGGGATTCGAAGCTTTCTTT. It translates to CASSPGQGFEAFF. Variable domain in full (rest from reference TRBV7-2 and TRBJ1-1): GAGVSQSPSNKVTEKGKDVELRCDPISGHTALYWYRQSLGQGLEFLIYFQGNSAPDKSGLPSDRFSAERTGGSVSTLTIQRTQQEDSAVYLCASSPGQGFEAFFGQGTRLTVV.

In this sample, this clonotype turned up once. This chain connects TRBV2 to TRBJ2-5, with D perhaps matching TRBD1 (5 bases). V was pared by 1 base and J by 4 bases, with 7 bases between. This CDR3 is built from 13 residues. Germline V gene data show CDR1 as SNHLY and CDR2 as FYNNEI. CDR3 residues: CASSEVRGETQYF. DNA for the CDR3: TGTGCCAGCAGTGAAGTTAGGGGAGAGACCCAGTACTTC.

The rearrangement links TRBV19 to TRBJ1-6; TRBD1 might be the D (5 bases). The CDR3 is made up of 14 amino acids. Trimming stripped 6 bases from V and 9 bases from J, with 15 bases between. Germline V lookup: CDR1 LNHDA, CDR2 SQIVND (reference sequence). Here the CDR3 reads CASRLGGIGSPLHF. The DNA of the CDR3 is TGTGCCAGTAGGCTTGGGGGGATCGGTTCACCCCTCCACTTT.

The rearrangement uses TRBV4-3 and TRBJ1-5, with TRBD1 as a possible D gene (5 bases). The V gene lost 0 bases and the J gene lost 6 bases, with 12 bases spanning the gap. The germline V gene has CDR1 LGHNA and CDR2 YSLEER. The CDR3 contains 15 residues. CDR3 protein: CASSQDPGASQPQHF. The CDR3 DNA sequence: TGCGCCAGCAGCCAAGATCCCGGGGCAAGTCAGCCCCAGCATTTT.

V and J are TRBV7-3 and TRBJ2-2; D is perhaps TRBD2 (5 bases). V shed 5 bases and J shed 2 bases, with 12 bases lying between them. This CDR3 is 15 amino acids long. Germline CDR1 reads SGHTA; CDR2 reads FQGTGA. CDR3 in DNA: TGTGCCAGCAGCCCATCCGGGATTAACACCGGGGAGCTGTTTTTT. Protein: CASSPSGINTGELFF.

The rearrangement joins TRBV7-2 to TRBJ1-6; 7 nucleotides align to TRBD1. This CDR3 is built from 15 residues. V shed 6 bases and J 10 bases; nucleotides not matched to a gene: 12. From germline, CDR1 is SGHTA and CDR2 FQGNSA. CDR3 in DNA: TGTGCCAGCAGTAGTCAGGGGGATGGGGAATCACCCCTCCACTTT. This translates into CASSSQGDGESPLHF.

V is TRBV18 and J is TRBJ2-7; the match to TRBD2 covers 9 bases. CDR1 is KGHSH, CDR2 LQKENI, per germline. This CDR3 region has 14 residues. With V trimmed by 4 bases and J by 3 bases, 4 bases remained unmatched. The CDR3 region is CASSLAGEYYEQYF. The CDR3 coding sequence is TGTGCCAGCTCACTAGCGGGGGAATACTACGAGCAGTACTTC.

Only one count was recorded for this clonotype. V and J are TRBV11-3 and TRBJ2-3; D is uncertain. Trimming shortened V by 5 bases and J by 4 bases, and 10 bases separated the two germline ends. CDR1 is SGHNT, CDR2 YENEEA, per germline. The CDR3 covers 13 residues. This CDR3 reads CASSLRLPDTQYF. The CDR3 region has the DNA TGTGCCAGCAGCCTGCGACTTCCAGATACGCAGTATTTT. Variable domain in full (rest from reference TRBV11-3 and TRBJ2-3): EAGVVQSPRYKIIEKKQPVAFWCNPISGHNTLYWYLQNLGQGPELLIRYENEEAVDDSQLPKDRFSAERLKGVDSTLKIQPAELGDSAVYLCASSLRLPDTQYFGPGTRLTVL.

This CDR3 reads CASSLNRLEGYTF. DNA of the CDR3: TGTGCCAGCAGTTTGAACAGATTGGAAGGCTACACCTTC. The chain recombines TRBV27 with TRBJ1-2, with D unresolved. The CDR3 is 13 amino acids. V was trimmed by 3 bases and J by 8 bases, leaving 13 bases between them. Germline V gene lookup returns CDR1 MNHEY and CDR2 SMNVEV (reference sequence).

V gene TRBV12-5 combines with J gene TRBJ1-2; D possibly corresponds to TRBD1 (5 bases). This CDR3 comprises 12 residues. The germline V gene encodes CDR1 LGHNT and CDR2 FRNRAP. V lost 7 bases and J 5 bases, leaving 11 bases between the germline ends. CDR3 in amino acids: CASAGGKYGYTF. The CDR3 nucleotides read TGTGCTAGTGCGGGGGGTAAATATGGCTACACCTTC.

This clonotype was seen only once. The CDR3 DNA is TGTGCCAGCAGTCGCGGGACAGCCGGATCAATGAACACTGAAGCTTTCTTT. It yields the protein CASSRGTAGSMNTEAFF. The gene calls are TRBV6-1 and TRBJ1-1, with 7 bases that match TRBD1. CDR3 size: 17 residues. Germline CDR1 reads MNHNS; CDR2 reads SASEGT. The V segment lost 5 bases and the J segment 0 bases; nucleotides outside the gene matches: 12.

The V and J genes are TRBV18 and TRBJ2-5; tentatively, D is TRBD1 (6 bases). The germline gives CDR1 KGHSH, CDR2 LQKENI. The CDR3 is 16 amino acids. V was pared by 3 bases and J by 0 bases, with 14 bases between. The CDR3 bases are TGTGCCAGCTCACCTACGACCGGGACACACCAAGAGACCCAGTACTTC. Its translation is CASSPTTGTHQETQYF.

The chain combines TRBV5-1 with TRBJ2-2, with D hard to call. Germline lookup yields CDR1 SGHRS and CDR2 YFSETQ. CDR3 length equals 15 residues. V lost 0 bases, J lost 4 bases, and 10 bases lay in between. The CDR3 DNA reads as TGCGCCAGCAGCTTGGCACGTTCCGCCACCGGGGAGCTGTTTTTT. Protein sequence: CASSLARSATGELFF.

V gene TRBV6-2 or TRBV6-3 combines with J gene TRBJ2-5; TRBD2 matches at 15 bases. The CDR3 is 17 residues long. From germline, CDR1 is MNHEY and CDR2 SVGEGT. J lost 0 bases, V lost 8 bases, and 7 bases had no gene match. In DNA, the CDR3 is TGTGCCAGCCTTCGGGGACTAGCGGGGGGCTACCAAGAGACCCAGTACTTC. This gives the protein CASLRGLAGGYQETQYF.

V is TRBV28 and J is TRBJ1-5, with D unclear. Germline V gives CDR1 MDHEN, CDR2 SYDVKM. The CDR3 consists of 12 residues. V was clipped by 4 bases and J by 5 bases, with 6 bases between them. CDR3 nucleotide sequence: TGTGCCAGCAGTTCGGCTGATCAGCCCCAGCATTTT. It yields the protein CASSSADQPQHF.

The chain recombines TRBV5-1 with TRBJ1-5; no firm D call. Deletions cut 6 bases from V and 2 bases from J, with 15 bases between. The length of the CDR3 is 15 residues. Germline CDR1 reads SGHRS; CDR2 reads YFSETQ. The CDR3 is CASTLDGSGNQPQHF. CDR3 DNA sequence: TGCGCCAGCACCTTAGACGGGTCGGGCAATCAGCCCCAGCATTTT.

This sequence joins TRBV5-1 and TRBJ1-5, with D unclear. The CDR3 sequence is 13 residues long. Looked up from germline, CDR1 is SGHRS and CDR2 is YFSETQ. Deletions cut 0 bases from V and 5 bases from J, with 6 bases between. In nucleotides, the CDR3 is TGCGCCAGCAGCTTGGACCCCGATCAGCCCCAGCATTTT. It translates to CASSLDPDQPQHF.

The chain has TRBV12-3 or TRBV12-4 and TRBJ2-7; D is perhaps TRBD2 (6 bases). V was trimmed by 3 bases and J by 1 base, leaving 13 bases between them. The CDR3 totals 15 residues. CDR3 amino acids: CASSLRRVSSYEQYF. The CDR3 coding sequence is TGTGCCAGCAGTTTGCGGAGGGTCAGTTCCTACGAGCAGTACTTC.